What follows are 4 T cell receptor beta chains derived from one specimen sequenced in a study of Graves' ophthalmopathy and Graves' hyperthyroidism. TCR beta CDR3 regions were amplified from RNA transcripts. In the first round, RT-PCR was carried out with HTBI primers, and a multiplex PCR formed the second round. MiXCR was run by TCRdb on the multiplex PCR reads, yielding one entry per CDR3 protein. The sample includes about 700,000 distinct CDR3 sequences, 35% to 50% of them seen just once. Sample: peripheral blood. Receptors originate from an adult man with Graves' ophthalmopathy.

The sample holds many counts of this clonotype. The CDR3 coding sequence is TGTGCCAGCAGCCCGTCGACAAGTTGGGGTACTGAAGCTTTCTTT. This encodes CASSPSTSWGTEAFF. The chain joins TRBV7-9 to TRBJ1-1, with no clear D. V lost 5 bases to trimming and J lost 5 bases, with 18 bases between them. The CDR3 contains 15 residues. Germline V gives CDR1 SEHNR, CDR2 FQNEAQ (reference sequence).

V gene TRBV2 combines with J gene TRBJ1-2; 7 bases agree with TRBD1. Looked up from germline, CDR1 is SNHLY and CDR2 is FYNNEI. Trimming took 5 bases from V and 4 from J; bases not matched to a gene: 7. CDR3 size: 14 residues. The CDR3 DNA reads TGTGCCAGCAGTCCTCACAGGGACAGCTATGGCTACACCTTC. It translates to CASSPHRDSYGYTF.

This chain uses TRBV10-3 with TRBJ1-2; 8 nucleotides match TRBD1. There are 16 residues in the CDR3. J lost 5 bases, V lost 4 bases, and 12 bases had no gene match. Germline V gene sequence: CDR1 ENHRY, CDR2 SYGVKD. CDR3 sequence (DNA): TGTGCCATCAGTGCACTGACAGGGGAACTGGGGTATGGCTACACCTTC. It specifies CAISALTGELGYGYTF.

The genes are TRBV7-2 and TRBJ1-1; tentative D call: TRBD1 (6 bases). This CDR3 region has 13 residues. Trimming stripped 4 bases from V and 5 bases from J, with 11 bases between. Germline V gene sequence: CDR1 SGHTA, CDR2 FQGNSA. The CDR3: CASSSQGKTEAFF. CDR3 in DNA: TGTGCCAGCAGCTCACAGGGCAAGACTGAAGCTTTCTTT. The whole variable domain, filled in from reference TRBV7-2 and TRBJ1-1, reads GAGVSQSPSNKVTEKGKDVELRCDPISGHTALYWYRQSLGQGLEFLIYFQGNSAPDKSGLPSDRFSAERTGGSVSTLTIQRTQQEDSAVYLCASSSQGKTEAFFGQGTRLTVV.